These T cell receptor beta chains were read from a single sample in a study of T cell clones after liver transplantation. TCRdb keeps only in-frame clones here, not all; method: immunoSEQ multiplex PCR. The repertoire holds over 15,000 clones, with around 81% as singletons. The material was CD8+ T cells from blood, obtained 48 months after liver transplant. The receptors shown here come from a human patient who received a liver transplant. Some T cells may be the graft donor's. CDR3s include the opening cysteine and the closing phenylalanine or tryptophan. The D gene is left open where the match is weak. Some rows mark clone size as missing; the rest say once, few, many or name a class of expanded clone.

TRBJ2-7 NA TRBV9 NA CASSVDGSAYEQYF TGTGCCAGCAGCGTAGACGGGAGCGCCTACGAGCAGTACTTC
TRBJ1-4 TRBD1 TRBV9 few CASSPRQGMAEKLFF TGTGCCAGCAGCCCAAGACAGGGGATGGCTGAAAAACTGTTTTTT
TRBJ2-1 TRBD2 TRBV5-6 NA CASSAGTSGYNEQFF TGTGCCAGCAGCGCCGGGACTAGCGGGTACAATGAGCAGTTCTTC
TRBJ2-1 NA TRBV5-1 once CASSRRGLQFF TGCGCCAGCAGCCGCAGGGGTCTTCAGTTCTTC
TRBJ1-2 TRBD1 TRBV5-4 NA CASSLAGKDRGTF TGTGCCAGCAGCTTGGCCGGAAAAGACAGGGGAACCTTC
TRBJ2-3 TRBD1 TRBV29-1 NA CSARDRGDTQYF TGCAGCGCCCGGGACAGGGGTGATACGCAGTATTTT
TRBJ2-3 NA TRBV30 NA CAWRTGRETDTQYF TGTGCCTGGAGAACGGGAAGGGAAACAGATACGCAGTATTTT
TRBJ2-7 TRBD1 TRBV29-1 NA CSVRTGISYEQYF TGCAGCGTTCGGACAGGGATCTCCTACGAGCAGTACTTC
TRBJ1-4 NA TRBV19 NA CASSNPGTPAGEKLFF TGTGCCAGTAGTAACCCTGGGACACCGGCGGGGGAAAAACTGTTTTTT
TRBJ2-2 NA TRBV9 medium-sized CASSVDDTGELFF TGTGCCAGCAGCGTAGACGACACCGGGGAGCTGTTTTTT
TRBJ2-5 NA TRBV28 NA CASTDPTGGETQYF TGTGCCAGCACCGACCCGACGGGCGGAGAGACCCAGTACTTC
TRBJ1-3 NA TRBV19 once CASSSGQGNTIYF TGTGCCAGTAGTTCCGGACAGGGAAACACCATATATTTT
TRBJ1-3 NA TRBV7-9 NA CASSGIWGSGNTIYF TGTGCCAGCAGCGGCATTTGGGGCTCTGGAAACACCATATATTTT
TRBJ2-2 NA TRBV5-4 NA CASSTGAGELFF TGTGCCAGCAGCACGGGGGCCGGGGAGCTGTTTTTT
TRBJ2-7 NA TRBV11-2 NA CASSHPGLGTPANEQYF TGTGCCAGCAGCCATCCGGGTCTGGGGACACCGGCAAACGAGCAGTACTTC
TRBJ2-7 NA TRBV19 NA CASSIVAGLSYEQYF TGTGCCAGTAGTATAGTTGCGGGCTTGTCCTACGAGCAGTACTTC
TRBJ1-2 NA TRBV14 NA CASSQGSEGYTF TGTGCCAGCAGCCAAGGGTCGGAGGGCTACACCTTC
TRBJ2-1 TRBD1 TRBV9 NA CASSGSRATGGRGSYNEQFF TGTGCCAGCAGCGGTAGCCGGGCCACAGGGGGTCGGGGCTCCTACAATGAGCAGTTCTTC
TRBJ2-6 NA TRBV19 NA CASKWTIGANVLTF TGTGCCAGTAAGTGGACGATTGGGGCCAACGTCCTGACTTTC
TRBJ1-2 NA TRBV7-2 NA CASNLGGGYTF TGTGCCAGCAACCTAGGGGGTGGCTACACCTTC
TRBJ2-7 NA TRBV27 NA CASSLSTGTLSYEQYF TGTGCCAGCAGTTTATCAACGGGGACCCTCTCCTACGAGCAGTACTTC
TRBJ2-7 TRBD2 TRBV9 NA CASSVASGGLGEQYF TGTGCCAGCAGCGTAGCTAGCGGGGGGCTGGGGGAGCAGTACTTC
TRBJ2-1 NA TRBV4-3 NA CASSPYSGYNEQFF TGCGCCAGCAGCCCTTACAGCGGATACAATGAGCAGTTCTTC
TRBJ2-7 NA TRBV21-1 few CASSSPGTSGDSYEQYF TGTGCCAGCAGCAGTCCCGGGACTAGCGGTGACTCCTACGAGCAGTACTTC
TRBJ2-1 TRBD2 TRBV18 few CASSPGTNNEQFF TGTGCCAGCTCACCCGGGACTAACAATGAGCAGTTCTTC
TRBJ2-1 NA TRBV4-3 NA CASSRGAGDRNEQFF TGCGCCAGCAGCCGAGGGGCTGGGGATCGCAATGAGCAGTTCTTC
TRBJ2-1 NA TRBV7-3 NA CASSPLGGPKWLNEQFF TGTGCCAGCAGCCCCTTGGGTGGGCCGAAATGGTTGAATGAGCAGTTCTTC
TRBJ2-3 TRBD2 TRBV6-4 NA CASSARTSGGADTQYF TGTGCCAGCAGTGCCCGGACTAGCGGGGGGGCGGATACGCAGTATTTT
TRBJ2-5 NA TRBV27 few CASSLEGQETQYF TGTGCCAGCAGTTTAGAAGGACAAGAGACCCAGTACTTC
TRBJ2-5 NA TRBV29-1 NA CSVEGTAQETQYF TGCAGCGTTGAAGGGACAGCACAAGAGACCCAGTACTTC
TRBJ2-5 NA TRBV6-1 NA CASSLGRTQETQYF TGTGCCAGCAGTCTGGGACGGACTCAAGAGACCCAGTACTTC
TRBJ2-7 NA TRBV7-2 few CASSLNVLSSYEQYF TGTGCCAGCAGCTTAAACGTGCTTAGCTCCTACGAGCAGTACTTC
TRBJ2-7 NA TRBV4-3 NA CASSQDGWEQYF TGCGCCAGCAGCCAAGACGGGTGGGAGCAGTACTTC
TRBJ2-1 TRBD2 TRBV29-1 NA CSVASGSYNEQFF TGCAGCGTGGCTAGCGGGAGTTACAATGAGCAGTTCTTC
TRBJ1-4 NA TRBV29-1 NA CSVEGPTNEKLFF TGCAGCGTTGAAGGGCCAACTAATGAAAAACTGTTTTTT
TRBJ1-2 NA TRBV4-3 NA CASSQVEGARGYTF TGCGCCAGCAGCCAAGTAGAGGGAGCCCGGGGCTACACCTTC
TRBJ2-2 TRBD2 TRBV6-5 NA CASSYGTKNTGELFF TGTGCCAGCAGTTACGGGACTAAGAACACCGGGGAGCTGTTTTTT
TRBJ2-3 NA TRBV12-2 NA CASPSQGTDTQYF TGTGCAAGCCCATCCCAGGGCACAGATACGCAGTATTTT
TRBJ1-2 NA TRBV29-1 once CSSNGGQQPYGYTF TGCAGCTCAAATGGGGGGCAGCAGCCCTATGGCTACACCTTC
TRBJ2-1 NA TRBV5-6 NA CASQEGDMDYNEQFF TGTGCCAGCCAAGAGGGCGACATGGACTACAATGAGCAGTTCTTC
TRBJ1-5 NA TRBV6-1 few CASSWTADSNQPQHF TGTGCCAGCAGTTGGACGGCGGATAGCAATCAGCCCCAGCATTTT
TRBJ2-2 TRBD2 TRBV28 NA CASSTGGSGELFF TGTGCCAGCAGTACCGGGGGGTCGGGGGAGCTGTTTTTT
TRBJ1-2 NA TRBV13 once CASSSRDLGNYGYTF TGTGCCAGCAGCTCCCGGGACCTGGGCAACTATGGCTACACCTTC
TRBJ2-7 NA TRBV4-3 few CASSQDLGRDYEQYF TGCGCCAGCAGCCAAGATTTAGGCAGGGACTACGAGCAGTACTTC
TRBJ2-3 NA TRBV7-9 NA CASSQSDSSTDTQYF TGCGCCAGCAGCCAGTCAGACAGCAGCACAGATACGCAGTATTTT
TRBJ2-5 TRBD2 TRBV7-6 NA CASSQKRGGYETQYF TGTGCCAGCAGCCAAAAGCGGGGGGGATACGAGACCCAGTACTTC